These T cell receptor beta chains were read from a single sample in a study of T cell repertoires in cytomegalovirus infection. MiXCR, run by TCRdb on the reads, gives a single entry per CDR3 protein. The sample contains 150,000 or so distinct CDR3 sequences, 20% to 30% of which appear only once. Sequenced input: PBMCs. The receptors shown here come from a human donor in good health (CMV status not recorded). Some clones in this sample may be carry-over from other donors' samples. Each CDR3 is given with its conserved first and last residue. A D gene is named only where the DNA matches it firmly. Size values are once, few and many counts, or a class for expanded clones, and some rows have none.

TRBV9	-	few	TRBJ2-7	CASSVDDGGYEQYF	TGTGCCAGCAGCGTAGATGATGGGGGCTACGAGCAGTACTTC
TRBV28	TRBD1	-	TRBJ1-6	CASRIPVGRDRVKNSPLHF	TGTGCCAGCAGGATCCCGGTCGGTCGGGACAGGGTAAAAAATTCACCCCTCCACTTT
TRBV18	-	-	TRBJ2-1	CASSPLRYNEQFF	TGTGCCAGCTCACCGTTGCGGTACAATGAGCAGTTCTTC
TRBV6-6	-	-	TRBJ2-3	CASSYSTGPATHYF	TGTGCCAGCAGTTACTCGACGGGTCCCGCTACGCACTATTTT
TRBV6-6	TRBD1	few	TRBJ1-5	CASSWTGGFNQPQHF	TGTGCCAGCAGCTGGACAGGGGGCTTCAATCAGCCCCAGCATTTT
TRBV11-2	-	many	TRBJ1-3	CASSPQAVFSGNTIYF	TGTGCCAGCAGCCCACAAGCCGTCTTCTCTGGAAACACCATATATTTT
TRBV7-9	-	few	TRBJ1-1	CASSLTTEATEAFF	TGTGCCAGCAGCTTAACGACGGAGGCCACTGAAGCTTTCTTT
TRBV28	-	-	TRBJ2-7	CASNEGIKNEQYF	TGTGCCAGCAATGAGGGGATCAAAAACGAGCAGTACTTC
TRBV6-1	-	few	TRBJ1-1	CASSLIAVEAFF	TGTGCCAGCAGTTTAATCGCCGTTGAAGCTTTCTTT
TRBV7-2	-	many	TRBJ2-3	CASSLYVSDTQYF	TGTGCCAGCAGCTTATACGTCTCAGATACGCAGTATTTT
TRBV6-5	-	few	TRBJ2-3	CASSYMGGVTDTQYF	TGTGCCAGCAGTTACATGGGGGGTGTCACAGATACGCAGTATTTT
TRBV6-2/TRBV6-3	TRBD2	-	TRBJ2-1	CASSYSMTASGSLRSYNEQFF	TGTGCCAGCAGTTACTCGATGACGGCTAGCGGGAGCCTCCGGTCCTACAATGAGCAGTTCTTC